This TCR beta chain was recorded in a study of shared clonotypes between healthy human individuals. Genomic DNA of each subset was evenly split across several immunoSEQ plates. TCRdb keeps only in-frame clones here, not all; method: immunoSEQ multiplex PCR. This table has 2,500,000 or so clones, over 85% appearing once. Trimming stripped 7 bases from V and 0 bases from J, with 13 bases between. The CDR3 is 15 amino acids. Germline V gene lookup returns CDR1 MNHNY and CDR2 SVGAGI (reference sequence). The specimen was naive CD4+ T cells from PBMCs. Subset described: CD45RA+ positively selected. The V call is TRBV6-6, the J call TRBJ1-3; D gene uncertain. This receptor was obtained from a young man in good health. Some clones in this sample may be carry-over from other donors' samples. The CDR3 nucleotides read TGTGCCAGCACGCCTAAGGTTTCCTCTGGAAACACCATATATTTT. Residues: CASTPKVSSGNTIYF.